The rows below give T cell receptor beta chains drawn from one sample of a study of OX40 agonist ivuxolimab in advanced cancers. Sequencing was performed with immunoSEQ multiplex PCR; in TCRdb, only in-frame clones are kept and a portion is missing. The sample yields roughly 77,000 clones, just under 95% seen once. Sequencing used CD4+ or CD8+ T cells sorted from blood, obtained in a trial of the OX40 agonist ivuxolimab. The receptors originated from an adult with an advanced solid tumor such as melanoma, head and neck, liver or kidney cancer. Both conserved end residues are part of each CDR3. Fields, in order: CDR3 length, V gene, J gene, D gene, CDR3 protein. A D gene is named only where the DNA matches it firmly.

cdr3_length: 15
v_call: TRBV4-1
j_call: TRBJ2-5
d_call: NA
cdr3_aa: CASSQTPGAGETQYF

cdr3_length: 17
v_call: TRBV7-2
j_call: TRBJ1-2
d_call: NA
cdr3_aa: CASSQTATDGLYYGYTF

cdr3_length: 13
v_call: TRBV6-5
j_call: TRBJ1-5
d_call: NA
cdr3_aa: CASWGGLNQPQHF

cdr3_length: 13
v_call: TRBV6-6
j_call: TRBJ2-2
d_call: NA
cdr3_aa: CASSYSNTGELFF

cdr3_length: 17
v_call: TRBV6-1
j_call: TRBJ2-3
d_call: TRBD2
cdr3_aa: CASSEEDGGGATDTQYF

cdr3_length: 13
v_call: TRBV27
j_call: TRBJ2-7
d_call: TRBD1
cdr3_aa: CASSPGQGLEQYF

cdr3_length: 18
v_call: TRBV7-9
j_call: TRBJ2-6
d_call: NA
cdr3_aa: CASSPRTEIDSGANVLTF

cdr3_length: 15
v_call: TRBV30
j_call: TRBJ2-7
d_call: TRBD2
cdr3_aa: CAWSDPSGGDYEQYF

cdr3_length: 14
v_call: TRBV27
j_call: TRBJ2-7
d_call: NA
cdr3_aa: CASSLSGRIYEQYF

cdr3_length: 18
v_call: TRBV13
j_call: TRBJ2-5
d_call: TRBD2
cdr3_aa: CASSLEEKGLAGRQDQYF

cdr3_length: 15
v_call: TRBV11-2
j_call: TRBJ2-7
d_call: NA
cdr3_aa: CASSLNRGITYEQYF

cdr3_length: 15
v_call: TRBV6-5
j_call: TRBJ1-1
d_call: NA
cdr3_aa: CASSYPREGVTEAFF

cdr3_length: 18
v_call: TRBV4-1
j_call: TRBJ1-1
d_call: NA
cdr3_aa: CASSQVLGFKDMNTEAFF

cdr3_length: 13
v_call: TRBV9
j_call: TRBJ2-7
d_call: NA
cdr3_aa: CASSVGTVSEQYF

cdr3_length: 17
v_call: TRBV28
j_call: TRBJ2-3
d_call: NA
cdr3_aa: CASSSPREGRFTDTQYF

cdr3_length: 14
v_call: TRBV28
j_call: TRBJ2-5
d_call: TRBD1
cdr3_aa: CASSALQGEETQYF

cdr3_length: 10
v_call: TRBV27
j_call: TRBJ2-1
d_call: NA
cdr3_aa: CASGQNEQFF

cdr3_length: 15
v_call: TRBV7-6
j_call: TRBJ1-3
d_call: TRBD1
cdr3_aa: CASSSGQGLGNTIYF

cdr3_length: 15
v_call: TRBV6-4
j_call: TRBJ2-1
d_call: TRBD2
cdr3_aa: CASSETSGGTNEQFF

cdr3_length: 15
v_call: TRBV15
j_call: TRBJ2-1
d_call: NA
cdr3_aa: CATSNEGSPYNEQFF

cdr3_length: 21
v_call: TRBV7-3
j_call: TRBJ2-4
d_call: TRBD2
cdr3_aa: CASSSMPRTSGGASAKNIQYF

cdr3_length: 18
v_call: TRBV9
j_call: TRBJ2-4
d_call: TRBD2
cdr3_aa: CASSGTSGVGGAKNIQYF

cdr3_length: 14
v_call: TRBV9
j_call: TRBJ2-2
d_call: NA
cdr3_aa: CASSGTELTGELFF

cdr3_length: 12
v_call: TRBV5-1
j_call: TRBJ2-5
d_call: NA
cdr3_aa: CASPDWRGTQYF

cdr3_length: 16
v_call: TRBV4-1
j_call: TRBJ1-5
d_call: TRBD1
cdr3_aa: CASSPIGGQGNQPQHF

cdr3_length: 16
v_call: TRBV5-4
j_call: TRBJ2-3
d_call: NA
cdr3_aa: CASSSGGPRSTDTQYF

cdr3_length: 12
v_call: TRBV6-1
j_call: TRBJ1-6
d_call: NA
cdr3_aa: CARTGSGSPLHF

cdr3_length: 16
v_call: TRBV7-9
j_call: TRBJ2-1
d_call: NA
cdr3_aa: CASSSWVDTNYNEQFF

cdr3_length: 14
v_call: TRBV13
j_call: TRBJ2-4
d_call: TRBD1
cdr3_aa: CASSHYTGGNIQYF

cdr3_length: 13
v_call: TRBV23-1
j_call: TRBJ2-7
d_call: NA
cdr3_aa: CASSLGTSYEQYF

cdr3_length: 13
v_call: TRBV5-5
j_call: TRBJ2-3
d_call: NA
cdr3_aa: CASSRYRTDTQYF

cdr3_length: 13
v_call: TRBV6-5
j_call: TRBJ2-1
d_call: NA
cdr3_aa: CASSYSQYNEQFF

cdr3_length: 15
v_call: TRBV19
j_call: TRBJ1-1
d_call: NA
cdr3_aa: CASTLMTDMNTEAFF